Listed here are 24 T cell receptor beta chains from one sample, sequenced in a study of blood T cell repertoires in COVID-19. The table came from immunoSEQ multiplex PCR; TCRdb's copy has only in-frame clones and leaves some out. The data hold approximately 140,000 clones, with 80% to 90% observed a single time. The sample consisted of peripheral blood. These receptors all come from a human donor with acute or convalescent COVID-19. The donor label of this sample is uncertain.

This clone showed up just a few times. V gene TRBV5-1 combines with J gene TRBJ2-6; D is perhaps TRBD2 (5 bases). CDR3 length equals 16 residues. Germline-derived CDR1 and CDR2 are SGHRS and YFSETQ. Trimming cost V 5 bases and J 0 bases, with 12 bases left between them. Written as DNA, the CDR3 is TGCGCCAGCAGAGGAGGCGGCCACTCTGGGGCCAACGTCCTGACTTTC. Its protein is CASRGGGHSGANVLTF. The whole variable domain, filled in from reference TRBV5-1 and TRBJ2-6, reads KAGVTQTPRYLIKTRGQQVTLSCSPISGHRSVSWYQQTPGQGLQFLFEYFSETQRNKGNFPGRFSGRQFSNSRSEMNVSTLELGDSALYLCASRGGGHSGANVLTFGAGSRLTVL.

In DNA form, the CDR3 reads TGTGCCAGCAGCTTACAGGGGGGTTCACCCCTCCACTTT. Its translation is CASSLQGGSPLHF. V gene TRBV7-3 combines with J gene TRBJ1-6, with TRBD1 matching 7 bases. There are 13 residues in the CDR3. V lost 2 bases to trimming and J lost 9 bases; unmatched junction nucleotides: 1. Germline V gene data show CDR1 as SGHTA and CDR2 as FQGTGA. The full variable domain, completed using reference TRBV7-3 and TRBJ1-6, is GAGVSQTPSNKVTEKGKYVELRCDPISGHTALYWYRQSLGQGPEFLIYFQGTGAADDSGLPNDRFFAVRPEGSVSTLKIQRTERGDSAVYLCASSLQGGSPLHFGNGTRLTVT.

Written as DNA, the CDR3 is TGTGCCAGCAGGGGATCCGGGACAGGGGGTTCTATGGACTATGGCTACACCTTC. Its protein product is CASRGSGTGGSMDYGYTF. The chain is built from TRBV9 and TRBJ1-2; 11 positions match TRBD1. V trimming: 5 bases; J trimming: 3 bases; junction bases outside the gene matches: 15. Germline V gives CDR1 SGDLS, CDR2 YYNGEE. The CDR3 contains 18 residues. Full variable domain (remainder filled in from reference TRBV9 and TRBJ1-2): DSGVTQTPKHLITATGQRVTLRCSPRSGDLSVYWYQQSLDQGLQFLIQYYNGEERAKGNILERFSAQQFPDLHSELNLSSLELGDSALYFCASRGSGTGGSMDYGYTFGSGTRLTVV.

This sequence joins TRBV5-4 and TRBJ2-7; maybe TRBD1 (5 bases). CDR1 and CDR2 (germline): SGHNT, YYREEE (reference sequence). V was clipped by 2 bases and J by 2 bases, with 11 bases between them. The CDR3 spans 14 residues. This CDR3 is CASSFRVAPYEQYF. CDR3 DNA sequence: TGTGCCAGCAGCTTCAGGGTGGCCCCCTACGAGCAGTACTTC.

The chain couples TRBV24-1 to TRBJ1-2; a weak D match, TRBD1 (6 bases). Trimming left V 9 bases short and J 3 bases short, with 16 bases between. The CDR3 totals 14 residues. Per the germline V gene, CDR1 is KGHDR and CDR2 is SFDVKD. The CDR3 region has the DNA TGTGCCACCCGCCCAGGGGACATGGACTATGGCTACACCTTC. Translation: CATRPGDMDYGYTF.

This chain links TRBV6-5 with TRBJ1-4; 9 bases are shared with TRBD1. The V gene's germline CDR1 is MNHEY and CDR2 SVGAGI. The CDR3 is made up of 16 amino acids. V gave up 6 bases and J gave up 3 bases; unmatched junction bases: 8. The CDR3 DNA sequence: TGTGCCAGCAGCTACAGGGGGCATAGTGCTAATGAAAAACTGTTTTTT. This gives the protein CASSYRGHSANEKLFF.

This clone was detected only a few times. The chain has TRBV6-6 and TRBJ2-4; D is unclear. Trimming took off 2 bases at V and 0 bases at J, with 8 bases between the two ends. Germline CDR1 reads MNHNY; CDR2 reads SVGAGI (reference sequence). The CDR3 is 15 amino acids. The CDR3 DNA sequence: TGTGCCAGCAGTTACAGCGAACTAGCCAAAAACATTCAGTACTTC. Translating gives CASSYSELAKNIQYF.

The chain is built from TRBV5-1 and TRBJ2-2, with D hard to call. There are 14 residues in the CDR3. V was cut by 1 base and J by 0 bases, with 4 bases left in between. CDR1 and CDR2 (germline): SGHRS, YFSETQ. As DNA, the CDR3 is TGCGCCAGCAGCTTGTCTCCGAACACCGGGGAGCTGTTTTTT. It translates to CASSLSPNTGELFF.

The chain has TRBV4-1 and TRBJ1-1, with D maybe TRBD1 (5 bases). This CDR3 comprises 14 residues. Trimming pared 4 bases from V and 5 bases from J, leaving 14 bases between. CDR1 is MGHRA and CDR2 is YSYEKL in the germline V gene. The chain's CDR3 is CASSLQEGWTEAFF. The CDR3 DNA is TGCGCCAGCAGCCTACAGGAGGGGTGGACTGAAGCTTTCTTT.

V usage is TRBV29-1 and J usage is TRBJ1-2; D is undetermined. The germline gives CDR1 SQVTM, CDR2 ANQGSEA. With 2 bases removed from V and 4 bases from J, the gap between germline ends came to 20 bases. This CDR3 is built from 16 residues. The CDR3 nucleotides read TGCAGCGTTGAAACCGCGGGGTTAAGATTTCCCTATGGCTACACCTTC. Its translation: CSVETAGLRFPYGYTF.

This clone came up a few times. The CDR3 here is CASSPLGGNEQFF. CDR3 DNA: TGTGCCAGCAGCCCCCTAGGCGGAAATGAGCAGTTCTTC. The chain has TRBV5-4 and TRBJ2-1; unclear D gene. Deletions cut 4 bases from V and 7 bases from J, with 12 bases between. Germline CDR1 SGHNT, CDR2 YYREEE (reference sequence). The CDR3 is 13 amino acids.

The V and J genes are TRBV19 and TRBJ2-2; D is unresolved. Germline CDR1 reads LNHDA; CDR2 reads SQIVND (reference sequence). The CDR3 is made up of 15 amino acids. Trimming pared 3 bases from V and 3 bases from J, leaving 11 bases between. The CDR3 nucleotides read TGTGCCAGTAGTATCTTTCAGTCCCACACCGGGGAGCTGTTTTTT. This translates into CASSIFQSHTGELFF.

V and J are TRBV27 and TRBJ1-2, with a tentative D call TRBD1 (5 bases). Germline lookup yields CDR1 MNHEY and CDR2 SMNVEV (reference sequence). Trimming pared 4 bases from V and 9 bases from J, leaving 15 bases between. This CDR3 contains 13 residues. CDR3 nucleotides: TGTGCCAGCAGTTCTCGACCGGAGGGGAGCTACACCTTC. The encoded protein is CASSSRPEGSYTF.

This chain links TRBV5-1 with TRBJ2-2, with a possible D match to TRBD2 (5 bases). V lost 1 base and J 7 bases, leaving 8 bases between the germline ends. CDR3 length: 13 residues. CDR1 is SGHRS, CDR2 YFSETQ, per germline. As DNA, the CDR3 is TGCGCCAGCAGCTTGAGCGAGGGCGGGGAGCTGTTTTTT. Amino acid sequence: CASSLSEGGELFF.

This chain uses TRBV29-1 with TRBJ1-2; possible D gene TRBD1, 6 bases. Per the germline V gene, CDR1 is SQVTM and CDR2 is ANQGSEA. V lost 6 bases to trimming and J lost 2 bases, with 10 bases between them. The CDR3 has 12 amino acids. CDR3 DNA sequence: TGCAGCGTCCGGGACACCAACTATGGCTACACCTTC. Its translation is CSVRDTNYGYTF.

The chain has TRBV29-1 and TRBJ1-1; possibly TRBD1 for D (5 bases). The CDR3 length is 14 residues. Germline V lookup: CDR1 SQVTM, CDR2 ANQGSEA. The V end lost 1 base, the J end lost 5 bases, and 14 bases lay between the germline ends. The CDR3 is CSVEGGTLRTEAFF. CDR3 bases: TGCAGCGTTGAAGGGGGGACTTTGAGGACTGAAGCTTTCTTT.

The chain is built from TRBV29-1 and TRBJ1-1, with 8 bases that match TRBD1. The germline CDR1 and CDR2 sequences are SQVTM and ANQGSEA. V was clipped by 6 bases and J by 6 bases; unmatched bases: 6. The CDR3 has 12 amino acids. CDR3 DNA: TGCAGCGTCCAGGACAGGGTCGCTGAAGCTTTCTTT. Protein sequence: CSVQDRVAEAFF.

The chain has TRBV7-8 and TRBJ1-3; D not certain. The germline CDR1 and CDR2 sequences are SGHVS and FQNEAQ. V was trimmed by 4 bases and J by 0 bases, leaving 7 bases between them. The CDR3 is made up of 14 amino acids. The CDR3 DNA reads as TGTGCCAGCAGCTCTAAGAGCTCTGGAAACACCATATATTTT. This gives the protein CASSSKSSGNTIYF.

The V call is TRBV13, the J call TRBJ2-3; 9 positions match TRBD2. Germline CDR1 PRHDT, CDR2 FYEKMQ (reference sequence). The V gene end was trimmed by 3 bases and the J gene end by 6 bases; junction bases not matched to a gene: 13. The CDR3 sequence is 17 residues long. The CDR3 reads CASSFGQRGAKHDTQYF. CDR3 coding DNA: TGTGCCAGCAGCTTCGGCCAGCGGGGGGCGAAACATGATACGCAGTATTTT.

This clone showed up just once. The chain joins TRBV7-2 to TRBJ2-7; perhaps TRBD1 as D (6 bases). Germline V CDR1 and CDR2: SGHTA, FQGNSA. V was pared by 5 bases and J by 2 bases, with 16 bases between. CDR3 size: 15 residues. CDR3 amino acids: CASSPGGGVPYEQYF. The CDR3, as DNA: TGTGCCAGCAGCCCCGGTGGGGGCGTCCCCTACGAGCAGTACTTC.

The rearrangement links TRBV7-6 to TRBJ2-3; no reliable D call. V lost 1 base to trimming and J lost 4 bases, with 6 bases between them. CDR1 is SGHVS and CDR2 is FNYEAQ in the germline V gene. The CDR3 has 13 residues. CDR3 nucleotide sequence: TGTGCCAGCAGCTTAGATACATCAGATACGCAGTATTTT. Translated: CASSLDTSDTQYF.

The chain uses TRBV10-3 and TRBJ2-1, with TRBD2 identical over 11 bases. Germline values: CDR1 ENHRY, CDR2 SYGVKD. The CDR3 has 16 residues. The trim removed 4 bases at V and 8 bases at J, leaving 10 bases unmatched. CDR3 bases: TGTGCCATCAGTGGGTTATTAGCGGGGGGGCTAGATGAGCAGTTCTTC. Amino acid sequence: CAISGLLAGGLDEQFF.

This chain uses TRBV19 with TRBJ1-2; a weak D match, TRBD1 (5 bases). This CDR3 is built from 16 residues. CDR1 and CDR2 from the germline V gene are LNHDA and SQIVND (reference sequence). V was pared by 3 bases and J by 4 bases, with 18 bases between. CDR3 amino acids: CASSISPREASYGYTF. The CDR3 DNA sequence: TGTGCCAGTAGTATTAGTCCCAGGGAGGCCTCCTATGGCTACACCTTC.

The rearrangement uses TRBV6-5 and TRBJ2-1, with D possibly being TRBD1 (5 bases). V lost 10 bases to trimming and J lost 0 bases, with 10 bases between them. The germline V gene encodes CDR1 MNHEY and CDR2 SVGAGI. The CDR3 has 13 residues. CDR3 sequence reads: CATRTSSYNEQFF. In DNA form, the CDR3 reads TGTGCCACAAGGACAAGCTCCTACAATGAGCAGTTCTTC.